The next 16 T cell receptor beta chains were all read from a single sample in a study of T cells in Graves' hyperthyroidism and ophthalmopathy. The TCR beta CDR3 regions underwent amplification using RNA transcripts as the source. With the HTBI primer set, the TCR CDR3 went through a first round of RT-PCR. One entry per CDR3 protein, called by TCRdb with MiXCR from the multiplex PCR reads. The data contain 700,000 or so distinct CDR3 sequences, approximately 16% of them singletons. Sequencing input: blood. The receptors stem from a young man with Graves' hyperthyroidism.

This clonotype came up a few times. The V gene is TRBV6-1, the J gene TRBJ2-1; 9 nucleotides match TRBD1. Germline values: CDR1 MNHNS, CDR2 SASEGT. V lost 5 bases, J lost 1 base, and 3 bases stayed unmatched. The CDR3 extends over 15 amino acids. The CDR3 region has the DNA TGTGCCAGCAGTATAGGACAGGGGTCCTACAATGAGCAGTTCTTC. Amino acid sequence: CASSIGQGSYNEQFF.

The chain is built from TRBV7-2 and TRBJ2-2; tentatively, D is TRBD1 or TRBD2 (5 bases each). Trimming pared 5 bases from V and 6 bases from J, leaving 10 bases between. This CDR3 has 13 residues. In germline, CDR1 is SGHTA, CDR2 FQGNSA. Written as DNA, the CDR3 is TGTGCCAGCAGCGCGAGGGGACCCGGGGAGCTGTTTTTT. This translates into CASSARGPGELFF.

This clonotype was seen repeatedly, ten times or more. V usage is TRBV30 and J usage is TRBJ2-6; 8 nucleotides match TRBD1. J gave up 1 base and V 3 bases, and 11 bases lay outside the gene matches. The CDR3 extends over 18 amino acids. The germline V gene encodes CDR1 GTSNPN and CDR2 SVGIG (reference sequence). The CDR3 coding sequence is TGTGCCTGGAGCACCCCCCGGGACAGGCCATCTGGGGCCAACGTCCTGACTTTC. This sequence encodes CAWSTPRDRPSGANVLTF.

There are many counts of this clonotype. The chain is built from TRBV20-1 and TRBJ2-5, with D possibly being TRBD1 (6 bases). Trimming removed 1 base at V and 6 bases at J, with 6 bases between. This CDR3 contains 11 residues. Germline V gives CDR1 DFQATT, CDR2 SNEGSKA (reference sequence). The CDR3 sequence: CSARGGQTQYF. CDR3 sequence (DNA): TGCAGTGCTAGAGGGGGGCAGACCCAGTACTTC.

This chain's CDR3 is CASSLGEGLIAKNIQYF. The CDR3 coding sequence is TGTGCCAGCAGCTTAGGGGAAGGGTTGATAGCCAAAAACATTCAGTACTTC. The chain combines TRBV11-3 with TRBJ2-4; no clear D gene. This CDR3 is built from 17 residues. With 1 base removed from V and 0 bases from J, the gap between germline ends came to 13 bases. From germline, CDR1 is SGHNT and CDR2 YENEEA.

The CDR3 sequence: CASSPSLAASYEQYF. CDR3 sequence (DNA): TGTGCCAGCAGCCCGTCACTAGCGGCGTCCTACGAGCAGTACTTC. The gene calls are TRBV7-3 and TRBJ2-7, with 8 nucleotides matching TRBD2. Looked up from germline, CDR1 is SGHTA and CDR2 is FQGTGA. After removal of 5 bases from V and 1 base from J, the junction contained 7 bases not matched to a gene. The CDR3 loop spans 15 amino acids.

Concerning this clonotype: At one of its ends the junction is not consistent with the germline gene, which may arise from a read error. The chain links TRBV6-5 to TRBJ2-5; D call uncertain. CDR1 MNHEY and CDR2 SVGAGI come from the germline V gene. This CDR3 spans 13 amino acids. The CDR3 loop reads CASSYSGLEAQYF. The DNA for the CDR3 is TGTGCCAGCAGTTACTCAGGGTTAGAGGCCCAGTACTTC.

This clonotype turned up a few times. The chain links TRBV28 to TRBJ2-7, with D hard to call. The CDR3 has 13 residues. In germline, CDR1 is MDHEN, CDR2 SYDVKM. The germline V and J ends were trimmed by 6 bases and 2 bases, with 11 bases remaining between them. CDR3 residues: CASREASTYEQYF. CDR3 bases: TGTGCCAGCAGAGAAGCGTCCACCTACGAGCAGTACTTC.

In regard to this clonotype: Relative to the germline gene, one junction end is altered; a read error may explain this. This sequence joins TRBV28 and TRBJ2-7; D call uncertain. The CDR3 is made up of 15 amino acids. From germline, CDR1 is MDHEN and CDR2 SYDVKM. CDR3 nucleotide sequence: TGTGCCAGCAGTTCCTCCCTGAAGTCCTCCAACGAGCAGTACTTC. Translation: CASSSSLKSSNEQYF.

This clonotype was detected ten times or more. The J gene is TRBJ2-7, the V gene TRBV13, with D perhaps TRBD2 (5 bases). The CDR3 has 14 amino acids. V was pared by 4 bases and J by 9 bases, with 19 bases between. Germline V gene sequence: CDR1 PRHDT, CDR2 FYEKMQ (reference sequence). The CDR3 sequence: CASSSRWSGRRQYF. The CDR3 coding sequence is TGTGCCAGCAGCTCTCGTTGGAGCGGCCGCCGGCAGTACTTC.

This clonotype has at least ten counts. This chain connects TRBV10-3 to TRBJ2-7; D possibly matches TRBD1 or TRBD2 (5 bases each). Deletions cut 6 bases from V and 0 bases from J, with 12 bases between. CDR1 and CDR2 from the germline V gene are ENHRY and SYGVKD. The CDR3 spans 14 residues. CDR3 protein: CAIREDGASYEQYF. CDR3 nucleotides: TGTGCCATCAGGGAGGACGGGGCCTCCTACGAGCAGTACTTC.

This clonotype was observed many times. This chain uses TRBV29-1 with TRBJ1-1; no reliable D call. CDR3 length: 13 residues. Germline CDR1 reads SQVTM; CDR2 reads ANQGSEA. V was pared by 4 bases and J by 1 base, with 10 bases between. CDR3: CSVVMGRNTEAFF. The CDR3, as DNA: TGCAGCGTTGTGATGGGTAGGAACACTGAAGCTTTCTTT.

Ten or more counts support this clonotype. The V and J genes are TRBV6-1 and TRBJ1-1; TRBD1 aligns across 8 bases. Trimming at V came to 8 bases and at J to 3 bases, leaving 5 bases not matched to a gene. Per the germline V gene, CDR1 is MNHNS and CDR2 is SASEGT. The CDR3 runs 13 residues. The DNA of the CDR3 is TGTGCCAGCTTTCTGGGACAGGACACTGAAGCTTTCTTT. Its translation is CASFLGQDTEAFF.

The chain recombines TRBV29-1 with TRBJ2-7, with D possibly matching TRBD2 (6 bases). Germline lookup yields CDR1 SQVTM and CDR2 ANQGSEA. V lost 5 bases to trimming and J lost 7 bases, with 21 bases between them. The CDR3 spans 14 residues. For the CDR3, the DNA is TGCAGCGTTTACGTCCCGGGACTCGGCTATGAGCAGTACTTC. It translates to CSVYVPGLGYEQYF.

In its sample, this clonotype was seen a few times. The chain combines TRBV6-2 or TRBV6-3 with TRBJ2-3; no clear D. Germline V gene data show CDR1 as MNHEY and CDR2 as SVGEGT. V was pared by 5 bases and J by 1 base, with 19 bases between. The CDR3 extends over 17 amino acids. This CDR3 reads CASSNPSLRLGTDTQYF. The CDR3 bases are TGTGCCAGCAGTAACCCGTCACTTCGTCTCGGCACAGATACGCAGTATTTT.

This clonotype appeared many times. Here the CDR3 reads CASTDRGTDTQYF. DNA of the CDR3: TGTGCCAGCACCGACAGAGGCACAGATACGCAGTATTTT. The V and J genes are TRBV6-1 and TRBJ2-3; D perhaps matches TRBD1 (5 bases). The V end lost 7 bases, the J end lost 1 base, and 9 bases lay between the germline ends. Germline values: CDR1 MNHNS, CDR2 SASEGT. This CDR3 has 13 amino acids.